The 21 T cell receptor beta chains listed next were all sequenced from one sample in a study of siplizumab effects on memory and regulatory T cells. The method was immunoSEQ multiplex PCR; TCRdb's version includes in-frame clones alone and lacks a portion of them. This sample has roughly 120,000 clones, with less than 95% found just once. Sequencing used non-Treg CD4+ T cells sorted from blood. These receptors were taken from a human donor in good health.

The chain employs TRBV6-1 and TRBJ1-5; D remains unclear. Germline assignment: CDR1 MNHNS and CDR2 SASEGT. The germline V and J ends were trimmed by 1 base and 2 bases, with 9 bases remaining between them. The CDR3 has 15 residues. The CDR3 nucleotides read TGTGCCAGCAGTGAAGACCGGCGGGGCAATCAGCCCCAGCATTTT. This translates into CASSEDRRGNQPQHF.

This rearrangement joins TRBV13 to TRBJ2-5; 10 positions agree with TRBD1. There are 15 residues in the CDR3. V was pared by 5 bases and J by 4 bases, with 7 bases of the junction left unmatched. Per germline, CDR1 PRHDT and CDR2 FYEKMQ (reference sequence). DNA of the CDR3: TGTGCCAGCAGCCTGACAGGGGGCAAGGGAGAGACCCAGTACTTC. It is translated as CASSLTGGKGETQYF.

The chain combines TRBV10-3 with TRBJ2-5, with D tentatively TRBD2 (6 bases). The CDR3 covers 16 residues. CDR1 and CDR2 (germline): ENHRY, SYGVKD. The ends were cut back, 10 bases at V and 3 bases at J, with 24 bases in the middle. The CDR3 region has the DNA TGTGCCAGCAGGCTGGAGGGCTCCCTTGGGGAAGAGACCCAGTACTTC. Amino acids: CASRLEGSLGEETQYF.

As regards this clone: The junction and the germline gene differ at one end; a read error may be behind it. The chain recombines TRBV2 with TRBJ2-1; the D gene is possibly TRBD1 (5 bases). Looked up from germline, CDR1 is SNHLY and CDR2 is FYNNEI. The CDR3 totals 12 residues. CDR3 nucleotide sequence: TGTGCCAGCAGTGAAGTCGGCAGGGAAGTGCTCTTC. Translated: CASSEVGREVLF.

The V call is TRBV18, the J call TRBJ2-7; 9 bases are a match to TRBD2. CDR1 KGHSH and CDR2 LQKENI come from the germline V gene. Unmatched junction bases numbered 13, after V lost 0 bases and J lost 4 bases. The CDR3 loop spans 18 amino acids. This chain's CDR3 is CASSPPTRTSVTSYEQYF. CDR3 sequence (DNA): TGTGCCAGCTCACCACCAACCCGGACTAGCGTAACCTCGTACGAGCAGTACTTC.

The rearrangement links TRBV6-1 to TRBJ1-1, with D unresolved. The CDR3 loop spans 14 amino acids. Germline V gene lookup returns CDR1 MNHNS and CDR2 SASEGT. The germline V and J ends were trimmed by 6 bases and 1 base, with 12 bases remaining between them. In DNA, the CDR3 is TGTGCCAGCAGCCTCTATGAGCGGAACACTGAAGCTTTCTTT. Translation: CASSLYERNTEAFF.

There are a few counts of this clone. The V and J genes are TRBV2 and TRBJ1-6, with TRBD1 as a possible D gene (6 bases). The germline V gene has CDR1 SNHLY and CDR2 FYNNEI. There are 13 residues in the CDR3. V was clipped by 5 bases and J by 9 bases, with 11 bases between them. The CDR3 loop reads CASSSGVGSPLHF. The CDR3 nucleotides read TGTGCCAGCAGTTCAGGGGTCGGTTCACCCCTCCACTTT.

About this clone: Other DNA sequences in the sample encode the same CDR3. This chain uses TRBV18 with TRBJ2-7; D gene ambiguous. This CDR3 is built from 14 residues. The V and J ends lost 0 bases and 0 bases respectively, with 6 bases between them. CDR1 and CDR2 (germline): KGHSH, LQKENI. CDR3: CASSPPLGSYEQYF. The CDR3 DNA reads TGTGCCAGCTCACCACCGCTCGGCTCCTACGAGCAGTACTTC.

The chain employs TRBV18 and TRBJ1-1, with 9 bases that match TRBD1. CDR1 is KGHSH, CDR2 LQKENI, per germline. The CDR3 consists of 16 residues. Trimming at V came to 5 bases and at J to 4 bases, leaving 11 bases not matched to a gene. CDR3 nucleotides: TGTGCCAGCTCAGCTCGACAGGGGGTATATTCCACTGAAGCTTTCTTT. Residues: CASSARQGVYSTEAFF.

The chain employs TRBV7-9 and TRBJ1-6, with 8 bases identical to TRBD1. V trimming: 4 bases; J trimming: 4 bases; junction bases outside the gene matches: 3. The CDR3 extends over 15 amino acids. Germline CDR1 and CDR2: SEHNR and FQNEAQ (reference sequence). CDR3 bases: TGTGCCAGCAGCTCTTGGACAGGGTATAATTCACCCCTCCACTTT. It is translated as CASSSWTGYNSPLHF.

J is TRBJ1-4 and V is TRBV29-1; 8 positions agree with TRBD1. Unmatched junction bases numbered 2, after V lost 4 bases and J lost 7 bases. In germline, CDR1 is SQVTM, CDR2 ANQGSEA. The CDR3 is 12 amino acids. In DNA, the CDR3 is TGCAGCGTTGGACAGGGGACTGAAAAACTGTTTTTT. Translation: CSVGQGTEKLFF.

This chain links TRBV27 with TRBJ2-1; 10 positions agree with TRBD2. V shed 2 bases, J shed 5 bases, and the junction held 3 bases outside the gene matches. Germline V gene data show CDR1 as MNHEY and CDR2 as SMNVEV (reference sequence). This CDR3 comprises 15 residues. This CDR3 is CASSLELAGNNEQFF. The DNA of the CDR3 is TGTGCCAGCAGTTTAGAACTAGCGGGGAACAATGAGCAGTTCTTC.

The chain uses TRBV19 and TRBJ1-5, with 7 positions matching TRBD1. Trimming cost V 4 bases and J 5 bases; bases outside gene matches: 2. CDR3 length: 13 amino acids. From germline, CDR1 is LNHDA and CDR2 SQIVND (reference sequence). The CDR3 DNA reads TGTGCCAGTAGTAGACAGGGCGATCAGCCCCAGCATTTT. It encodes CASSRQGDQPQHF. The full variable domain, rest sourced from reference TRBV19 and TRBJ1-5, is DGGITQSPKYLFRKEGQNVTLSCEQNLNHDAMYWYRQDPGQGLRLIYYSQIVNDFQKGDIAEGYSVSREKKESFPLTVTSAQKNPTAFYLCASSRQGDQPQHFGDGTRLSIL.

The V gene is TRBV9, the J gene TRBJ1-2; 7 nucleotides line up with TRBD1. The length of the CDR3 is 14 residues. CDR1 SGDLS and CDR2 YYNGEE come from the germline V gene. The ends lost 0 bases at V and 4 bases at J; junction bases unmatched: 3. CDR3: CASSVAGQVYGYTF. DNA for the CDR3: TGTGCCAGCAGCGTAGCAGGACAGGTCTATGGCTACACCTTC.

The V call is TRBV11-2, the J call TRBJ2-1; D is unclear. CDR3 length equals 14 residues. Germline CDR1 reads SGHAT; CDR2 reads FQNNGV. Trimming pared 0 bases from V and 0 bases from J, leaving 3 bases between. CDR3 in amino acids: CASSLDSSYNEQFF. DNA for the CDR3: TGTGCCAGCAGCTTAGACAGCTCCTACAATGAGCAGTTCTTC. Supplemented by reference TRBV11-2 and TRBJ2-1, the full variable domain reads EAGVAQSPRYKIIEKRQSVAFWCNPISGHATLYWYQQILGQGPKLLIQFQNNGVVDDSQLPKDRFSAERLKGVDSTLKIQPAKLEDSAVYLCASSLDSSYNEQFFGPGTRLTVL.

This chain connects TRBV7-8 to TRBJ2-1; D possibly uses TRBD1 or TRBD2 (6 bases each). The V end was cut by 7 bases, the J end by 8 bases, with 15 bases between. Per the germline V gene, CDR1 is SGHVS and CDR2 is FQNEAQ. This CDR3 has 13 amino acids. CDR3 residues: CASTRGHRDEQFF. As DNA, the CDR3 is TGTGCCAGCACCCGGGGGCACCGGGATGAGCAGTTCTTC. The complete variable domain, with remaining parts taken from reference TRBV7-8 and TRBJ2-1, reads GAGVSQSPRYKVAKRGQDVALRCDPISGHVSLFWYQQALGQGPEFLTYFQNEAQLDKSGLPSDRFFAERPEGSVSTLKIQRTQQEDSAVYLCASTRGHRDEQFFGPGTRLTVL.

V is TRBV2 and J is TRBJ1-1; TRBD1 agrees at 7 bases. This CDR3 region has 14 residues. Germline V gives CDR1 SNHLY, CDR2 FYNNEI. V trimming: 5 bases; J trimming: 6 bases; junction bases outside the gene matches: 9. This CDR3 is CASSRLGTDSEAFF. CDR3 bases: TGTGCCAGCAGTCGACTGGGGACAGATTCTGAAGCTTTCTTT.

The DNA for the CDR3 is TGCGCCAGCAGCTCAACAGCGGGGGCCGCCAATGAGCAGTTCTTC. Translating it yields CASSSTAGAANEQFF. This chain uses TRBV5-1 with TRBJ2-1; 8 nucleotides align to TRBD2. V lost 3 bases and J lost 6; bases outside the gene matches: 8. The CDR3 length is 15 residues. Germline-derived CDR1 and CDR2 are SGHRS and YFSETQ.

The rearrangement uses TRBV28 and TRBJ1-5; 9 nucleotides agree with TRBD1. The CDR3 totals 13 residues. V shed 6 bases and J 6 bases; nucleotides not matched to a gene: 3. Germline CDR1 reads MDHEN; CDR2 reads SYDVKM. The CDR3 region has the DNA TGTGCCAGCAGCCGGGACAGGGCTCAGCCCCAGCATTTT. As protein: CASSRDRAQPQHF.

J is TRBJ2-3 and V is TRBV19; D gene ambiguous. CDR1 and CDR2 (germline): LNHDA, SQIVND (reference sequence). Trimming removed 6 bases from V and 0 bases from J, with 7 bases in between. This CDR3 has 13 amino acids. This CDR3 is CASRRASTDTQYF. The CDR3 DNA reads TGTGCCAGTAGACGGGCTAGCACAGATACGCAGTATTTT.

This clone turned up a few times. The chain carries TRBV29-1 and TRBJ2-5, with 10 bases matching TRBD1. CDR3 length: 13 amino acids. The germline V gene has CDR1 SQVTM and CDR2 ANQGSEA. V lost 6 bases to trimming and J lost 5 bases; unmatched junction nucleotides: 6. CDR3 nucleotide sequence: TGCAGCGTCAGACAGGGGGCAACGGAGACCCAGTACTTC. The encoded protein is CSVRQGATETQYF.